The clone carrying this T cell receptor (beta chain) was found many times. No antigen is known for it. This CDR3 is built from 19 residues. V gave up 3 bases and J gave up 4 bases; unmatched junction bases: 16. The data stem from a study of T cell repertoires in cytomegalovirus infection. Overall study: Recently identified HLA-C-restricted CMV epitopes and well-studied HLA-B-restricted CMV epitopes were used by the study.

TCRdb redid the calling of the reads with MiXCR, one entry per CDR3 protein. In the table there are around 800,000 distinct CDR3 sequences, approximately 30% of which are singletons. The origin of this receptor is a human donor in good health (CMV status not recorded). Some clones in this sample may be carry-over from other donors' samples. The chain couples TRBV12-3 or TRBV12-4 to TRBJ1-5; 9 nucleotides align to TRBD1. Specimen: cultured CD8+ T cells from PBMCs, collected from culture after CMV antigen stimulation. As DNA, the CDR3 is TGTGCCAGCAGTTTCGAGGGGGGACAGGGTCGTTCCGAGAATCAGCCCCAGCATTTT. Its protein is CASSFEGGQGRSENQPQHF.